Listed below are T cell receptor beta chains from one sample, sequenced in a study of OX40 agonist ivuxolimab in advanced cancers. Sequenced by immunoSEQ multiplex PCR; TCRdb stores in-frame clones only, minus some. The table lists around 40,000 clones, about 88% of them singletons. Sequencing was performed on CD4+ or CD8+ T cells sorted from blood, taken in a trial of the OX40 agonist ivuxolimab. The source is an adult with an advanced solid tumor such as melanoma, head and neck, liver or kidney cancer. The CDR3 runs from the conserved cysteine through the conserved F or W. The D gene is left open where the match is weak. Size is stated for part of the rows, as once, few or many counts, or as a class when the clone is expanded.

DNA	CDR3	size	V	J	length	D
TGCGCCAGCACAGGATCCGTTGGAAACACCATATATTTT	CASTGSVGNTIYF	once	TRBV5-1	TRBJ1-3	13	.
TGTGCCACCAGCGCCCCGGAGGAACAAGAGACCCAGTACTTC	CATSAPEEQETQYF	.	TRBV15	TRBJ2-5	14	.
TGTGCCAGCAGTTATAGGGGGGTCACTGAAGCTTTCTTT	CASSYRGVTEAFF	.	TRBV6-1	TRBJ1-1	13	.
TGTGCCAGCAGTTTAGGGTCTAGCGGGAGCAATGAGCAGTTCTTC	CASSLGSSGSNEQFF	once	TRBV27	TRBJ2-1	15	TRBD2
TGTGCCAGCAGCTTTCACCCATCCACAGATACGCAGTATTTT	CASSFHPSTDTQYF	.	TRBV5-4	TRBJ2-3	14	.
TGTGCCAGCAGCTCCCGACTAGCGGGTTACAATGAGCAGTTCTTC	CASSSRLAGYNEQFF	.	TRBV7-8	TRBJ2-1	15	TRBD2
TGCGCCAGCAGCCAAGTGGGGGTTACAGGGGGACGATCGGACACTGAAGCTTTCTTT	CASSQVGVTGGRSDTEAFF	.	TRBV4-1	TRBJ1-1	19	TRBD1
TGTGCCAGCAGTGACAGGGTGGGTGTAACTGAAGCTTTCTTT	CASSDRVGVTEAFF	.	TRBV28	TRBJ1-1	14	TRBD1
TGCGCCAGCAGCTTGTACGTGGCAACAGCTGAAGCTTTCTTT	CASSLYVATAEAFF	few	TRBV5-1	TRBJ1-1	14	.
TGTGCCAGCAGCGCAGGGTTTGGAGCTTTCTTT	CASSAGFGAFF	once	TRBV9	TRBJ1-1	11	.
TGTGCCAGTAGTATCACACTAGCGGGAGGAACCGGGGAGCTGTTTTTT	CASSITLAGGTGELFF	.	TRBV19	TRBJ2-2	16	TRBD2
TGTGCCAGCAGACAAGTAGGGAGGGATTCCTCTGGGGATACGCAGTATTTT	CASRQVGRDSSGDTQYF	.	TRBV9	TRBJ2-3	17	TRBD2
TGTGCCAGCAGCTTAGGGGCGGGACTGAGGAACACTGAAGCTTTCTTT	CASSLGAGLRNTEAFF	.	TRBV7-6	TRBJ1-1	16	.
TGTGCCAGCAGCCCCGGGGCGACCCCTGGGCAGTTCTTC	CASSPGATPGQFF	.	TRBV6-4	TRBJ2-1	13	.
TGTGCCTGGAGGGGGGTCGGGGCTTTCTTT	CAWRGVGAFF	.	TRBV30	TRBJ1-1	10	.
TGTGCCACCAGCAGTAGCACAGGGGGAGGTTCACCCCTCCACTTT	CATSSSTGGGSPLHF	.	TRBV15	TRBJ1-6	15	TRBD1
TGTGCCAGCAGCCCGGGACTAGCGGTATACAATGAGCAGTTCTTC	CASSPGLAVYNEQFF	.	TRBV5-4	TRBJ2-1	15	TRBD2
TGCGCCAGCAGCCAAAGGGGATCCATCCACAATGAGCAGTTCTTC	CASSQRGSIHNEQFF	.	TRBV4-1	TRBJ2-1	15	.
TGTGCCAGCAGCTTGTGGCAGGGGTTAGCCAAAAACATTCAGTACTTC	CASSLWQGLAKNIQYF	.	TRBV5-4	TRBJ2-4	16	.
TGTGCCAGCACCCCAAGTAGTTGGGGACATACCTATGGCTACACCTTC	CASTPSSWGHTYGYTF	.	TRBV28	TRBJ1-2	16	.
TGTGCCACTCAACTGGCAGATACGCAGTATTTT	CATQLADTQYF	.	TRBV6-5	TRBJ2-3	11	.
TGTGCCAGCAGCCAAGAGGGGGTAGCGGGTAACTACGAGCAGTACTTC	CASSQEGVAGNYEQYF	.	TRBV4-2	TRBJ2-7	16	TRBD2
TGCAGCGTTGAACACCGACTAGCGGGAGTCCCGGAGACCCAGTACTTC	CSVEHRLAGVPETQYF	.	TRBV29-1	TRBJ2-5	16	TRBD2
TGTGCCAGCAGCTTGGGACAGGGAGTGAGCAATCAGCCCCAGCATTTT	CASSLGQGVSNQPQHF	once	TRBV5-6	TRBJ1-5	16	TRBD1
TGCGCCAGCAGCCCGCTGGCACTAGCGGGGGAGATCACAGATACGCAGTATTTT	CASSPLALAGEITDTQYF	.	TRBV5-1	TRBJ2-3	18	TRBD2
TGTGCCAGTAGTATAGAGTATTGGTATGGGCAGGGACCTAGCAATCAGCCCCAGCATTTT	CASSIEYWYGQGPSNQPQHF	.	TRBV19	TRBJ1-5	20	.
TGTGCCAGCAGTTTTGGGGACAGGGGTGCAGAGACCCAGTACTTC	CASSFGDRGAETQYF	.	TRBV28	TRBJ2-5	15	TRBD1
TGTGCCAGCAGTGACGGACTAGCCACCGGGGAGCTGTTTTTT	CASSDGLATGELFF	medium-sized	TRBV6-4	TRBJ2-2	14	TRBD2
TGTGCCAGCAGCTTGCCTAGCGGGAGTTCCCCCTACAATGAGCAGTTCTTC	CASSLPSGSSPYNEQFF	.	TRBV5-5	TRBJ2-1	17	TRBD2
TGTGCCAGTACCGGACAGGGGAGCACAGATACGCAGTATTTT	CASTGQGSTDTQYF	.	TRBV19	TRBJ2-3	14	TRBD1
TGTGCCAGCAGCGTGACACCTTACAATGAGCAGTTCTTC	CASSVTPYNEQFF	.	TRBV7-9	TRBJ2-1	13	.
TGTGCCAGCAGTTACAGGGGCAATCAGCCCCAGCATTTT	CASSYRGNQPQHF	.	TRBV6-6	TRBJ1-5	13	.
TGTGCCAGCAGCGTAGCGGGAGTTGCCTACGAGCAGTACTTC	CASSVAGVAYEQYF	.	TRBV5-4	TRBJ2-7	14	TRBD2
TGTGCCAGCAGCTTAGTGTATAGCATGGAGACCCAGTACTTC	CASSLVYSMETQYF	.	TRBV7-8	TRBJ2-5	14	.
TGTGCCAGCAGCTTAGGGGGGACAGCACTTAACTATGGCTACACCTTC	CASSLGGTALNYGYTF	.	TRBV7-9	TRBJ1-2	16	TRBD1
TGTGCCAGCAGCTTTCCCCAGGGAACGACACCCCAAACGTATAATGAGCAGTTCTTC	CASSFPQGTTPQTYNEQFF	.	TRBV9	TRBJ2-1	19	.
TGTGCCATCAGTGAATCAGGGAAGGTGGGCGGCAATCAGCCCCAGCATTTT	CAISESGKVGGNQPQHF	.	TRBV10-3	TRBJ1-5	17	.
TGTGCCAGCACCTTTTCGTGGACAATTAATTCACCCCTCCACTTT	CASTFSWTINSPLHF	.	TRBV28	TRBJ1-6	15	.
TGCGCCAGCAGCTTGAATACAGGGGGCGCGAATGGCTACACCTTC	CASSLNTGGANGYTF	.	TRBV5-1	TRBJ1-2	15	TRBD1
TGTGCCAGCAGTTTGTTGGGGACTTCTAACTATGGCTACACCTTC	CASSLLGTSNYGYTF	.	TRBV6-6	TRBJ1-2	15	.